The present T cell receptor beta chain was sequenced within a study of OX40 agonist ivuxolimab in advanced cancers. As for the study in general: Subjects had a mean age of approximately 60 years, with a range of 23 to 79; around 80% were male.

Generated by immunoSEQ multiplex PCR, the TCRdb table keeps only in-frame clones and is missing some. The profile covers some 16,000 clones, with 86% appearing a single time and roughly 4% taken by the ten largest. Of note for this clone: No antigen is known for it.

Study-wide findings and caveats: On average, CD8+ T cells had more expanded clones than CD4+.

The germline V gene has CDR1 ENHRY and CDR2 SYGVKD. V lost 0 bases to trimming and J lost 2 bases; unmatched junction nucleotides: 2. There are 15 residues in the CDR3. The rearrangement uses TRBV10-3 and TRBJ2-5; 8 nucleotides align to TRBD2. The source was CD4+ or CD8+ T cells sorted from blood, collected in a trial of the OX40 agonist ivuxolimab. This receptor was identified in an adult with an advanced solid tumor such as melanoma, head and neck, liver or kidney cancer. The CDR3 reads CAISESRGVQETQYF. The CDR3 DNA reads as TGTGCCATCAGTGAGTCGCGGGGGGTACAAGAGACCCAGTACTTC.